This T cell receptor (beta chain) came from a study of cytotoxic CD8 clonotypes in ibrutinib-treated CLL. Overall study context: More than 9 relapsed/refractory, some 15 treatment-naive; under 18 IGHV unmutated. Once treatment had gone on for a median of roughly eleven months, range 6 to 36, response samples were drawn.

V was clipped by 4 bases and J by 2 bases, with 18 bases between them. The V gene's germline CDR1 is SGHRS and CDR2 YFSETQ. The CDR3 is 16 residues long. To note about this clone: Its target is not known.

Broader study findings: Sustained-remission patients were sampled at different times than progressing patients were.

TCRdb's copy holds only in-frame clones and misses some; the assay was immunoSEQ multiplex PCR. The sample contains roughly 180,000 clones, about 80% of which appear only once. The chain is built from TRBV5-1 and TRBJ1-2; TRBD1 might be the D (6 bases). Sequencing used PBMCs, obtained after 24 months of ibrutinib treatment. The TCR sequence derives from a human donor with chronic lymphocytic leukemia. The CDR3 DNA is TGCGCCAGCAGCCCTACAGGGAACCTTCGCAACTATGGCTACACCTTC. The encoded protein is CASSPTGNLRNYGYTF.